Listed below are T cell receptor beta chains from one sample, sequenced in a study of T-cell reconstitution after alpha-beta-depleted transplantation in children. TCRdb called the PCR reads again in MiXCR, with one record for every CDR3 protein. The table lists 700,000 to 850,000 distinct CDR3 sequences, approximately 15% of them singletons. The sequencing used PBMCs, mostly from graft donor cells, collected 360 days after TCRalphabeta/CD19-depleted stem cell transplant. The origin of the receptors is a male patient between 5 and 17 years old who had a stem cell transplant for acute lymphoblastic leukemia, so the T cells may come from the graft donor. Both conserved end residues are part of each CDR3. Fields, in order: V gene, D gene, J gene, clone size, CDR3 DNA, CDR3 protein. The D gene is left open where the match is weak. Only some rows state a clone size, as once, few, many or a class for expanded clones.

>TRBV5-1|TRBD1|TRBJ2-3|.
TGCGCCAGCAGCTTACGTTTACTGACAGGGAGTGATACGCAGTATTTT
CASSLRLLTGSDTQYF
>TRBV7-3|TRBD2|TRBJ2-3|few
TGTGCCAGCAGCCTCGGAGAGACTAGCGGGGTGTTGGGAGATACGCAGTATTTT
CASSLGETSGVLGDTQYF
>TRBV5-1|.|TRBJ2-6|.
TGCGCCAGCAGCTTGGATAGGGGCGCTGGGGCCAACGTCCTGACTTTC
CASSLDRGAGANVLTF
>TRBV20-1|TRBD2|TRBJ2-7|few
TGCAGTGCTAGAGTAAGGAGCGGGAGTGGGGTCTCCTACGAGCAGTACTTC
CSARVRSGSGVSYEQYF
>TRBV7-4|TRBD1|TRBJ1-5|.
TGTGCCAGCAGCTTACAAAATCAGGGGGGGCAGCATTTT
CASSLQNQGGQHF
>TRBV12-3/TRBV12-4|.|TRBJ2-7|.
TGTGCCAGCAGGCAACCACACTCTAGGGGAGACGAGCAGTACTTC
CASRQPHSRGDEQYF
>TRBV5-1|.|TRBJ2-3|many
TGCGCCAGCAGCCTAGGGACTGGTGATACGCAGTATTTT
CASSLGTGDTQYF
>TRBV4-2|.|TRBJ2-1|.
TGTGCCAGCAGCCAACTGACAGGTGGATACAATGAGCAGTTCTTC
CASSQLTGGYNEQFF
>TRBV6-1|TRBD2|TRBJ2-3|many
TGTGCCAGCAGTATGCTAGCGGGAGGAGGCACAGATACGCAGTATTTT
CASSMLAGGGTDTQYF
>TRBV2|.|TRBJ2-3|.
TGTGCCACCGACTCCCCGGAATCACAAAATACGCAGTATTTT
CATDSPESQNTQYF
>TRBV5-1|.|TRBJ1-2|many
TGCGCCAGCAGCAATGGGAGGGAGCAGCTCAAGTATGGCTACACCTTC
CASSNGREQLKYGYTF
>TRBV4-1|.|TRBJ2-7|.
TGCGCCAGCAGCCAAGTTAGTCAGGCGTACGAGCAGTACTTC
CASSQVSQAYEQYF
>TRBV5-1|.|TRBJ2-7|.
TGCGCCAGCAGCTTGGGCGTGGTCGGATCCTACGAGCAGTACTTC
CASSLGVVGSYEQYF